This T cell receptor beta chain was captured in a study of identical twins. The sample holds many counts of this clonotype. Its antigen is unidentified. J was trimmed by 5 bases and V by 8 bases; bases with no gene match: 4. The CDR3 spans 13 residues. CDR1 and CDR2 from the germline V gene are SNHLY and FYNNEI. In every case, the donor was a healthy Caucasian. Study results and caveats: Twins' excess sharing was less marked for out-of-frame beta sequences.

Each cDNA held unique molecular identifiers, and template switching gave it a universal primer site. In TCRdb, the 5' RACE reads were re-called with MiXCR into one record per CDR3 protein. The sample holds about 480,000 distinct CDR3 sequences, over 12% seen once. These same data were also listed under a study on yellow fever vaccine responses in identical twins.

The chain is built from TRBV2 and TRBJ1-3, with 9 positions matching TRBD1. Sequenced material: CD4+ T cells sorted from blood. The sequence was obtained from a woman aged 18-29 years in good health. The CDR3 loop reads CASAGQGRNTIYF. The CDR3 nucleotides are TGTGCCAGCGCCGGACAGGGGAGAAACACCATATATTTT.